This T cell receptor beta chain was recovered during a study of vaccination and CD4 T cells after COVID-19. The wider study: In the convalescent group, nasal swab PCR was SARS-CoV-2 positive; roughly 9 cases were mild and one severe. Control cultures were supplied with a CEFX pool, an HIV-1 Nef pool, or no peptide at all.

Noted time point: late sampling 161 to 241 days after vaccination in three convalescent patients. Treatment denoted: roughly ten-day PBMC culture with coronavirus spike peptide pools or control peptides (ViraFEST assay). The ViraFEST method relied on peptide pools to expand antigen-specific T cells, followed by TCR sequencing. Positive PCR dates covered March to December 2020, before US Alpha, Beta and Delta variants. The Oncomine TCR Beta short-read assay generated sequence data from the DNA of cultured CD4+ T cells. From the PCR reads, TCRdb called clonotypes with MiXCR, one entry per CDR3 protein. Of tens of thousands of distinct CDR3 sequences listed, roughly two fifths are singletons. Germline assignment: CDR1 SGHNT and CDR2 YENEEA. V was clipped by 1 base and J by 6 bases, with 13 bases between them. The length of the CDR3 is 15 residues. This clonotype was observed a handful of times. Its antigen is not known.

The chain links TRBV11-3 to TRBJ2-1; D possibly corresponds to TRBD2 (5 bases). The sequence was collected from a human donor who had recovered from COVID-19. Sequenced material: CD4+ T cells from blood, cultured in vitro, taken about 7 months after SARS-CoV-2 vaccination. CDR3 in DNA: TGTGCCAGCAGCTTAGGAGGGATGGGCGGCAATGAGCAGTTCTTC. Protein product: CASSLGGMGGNEQFF.